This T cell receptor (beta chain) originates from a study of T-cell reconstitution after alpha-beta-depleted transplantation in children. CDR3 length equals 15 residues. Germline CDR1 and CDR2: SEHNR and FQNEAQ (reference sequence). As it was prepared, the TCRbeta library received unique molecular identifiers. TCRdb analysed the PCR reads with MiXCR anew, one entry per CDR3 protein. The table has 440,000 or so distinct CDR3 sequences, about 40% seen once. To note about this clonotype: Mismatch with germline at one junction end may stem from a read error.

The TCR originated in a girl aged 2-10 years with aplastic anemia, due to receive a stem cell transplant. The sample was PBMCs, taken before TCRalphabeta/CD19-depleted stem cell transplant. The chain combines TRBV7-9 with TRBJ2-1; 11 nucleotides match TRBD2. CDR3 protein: CASSLAGGHWNEQFF. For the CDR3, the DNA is TGTGCCAGCAGCCTAGCGGGAGGTCATTGGAATGAGCAGTTCTTC.